The rows below give T cell receptor beta chains drawn from one sample of a study. TCRdb passed the RT-PCR reads through MiXCR, listing each CDR3 protein once. The sample lists more than 550,000 distinct CDR3 sequences, more than 13% occurring once. The material sequenced was memory CD4+ T cells from blood. All receptors come from a female donor in good health, serving as a healthy control. The CDR3 runs from the conserved cysteine through the conserved F or W. Each record gives: clone size, J gene, D gene, V gene, CDR3 DNA, CDR3 protein. The D gene is left open where the match is weak. Size is omitted from some rows. Given values are once, few, many or a class for expanded clones.

few | TRBJ1-2 | TRBD1 | TRBV4-3 | TGCGCCAGCAGCCAAGTTGTACAGGGGACTCATGGCTACACCTTC | CASSQVVQGTHGYTF
few | TRBJ2-5 | TRBD1 | TRBV19 | TGTGCCAGCGCGGACAGGAACCAAGAGACCCAGTACTTC | CASADRNQETQYF
many | TRBJ1-5 | . | TRBV6-5 | TGTGCCAGCAGTTACTCGGGGGGATTTAGCAATCAGCCCCAGCATTTT | CASSYSGGFSNQPQHF
. | TRBJ1-5 | . | TRBV6-2/TRBV6-3 | TGTGCCAGCAGTGGGACGGCGTTAAATCAGCCCCAGCATTTT | CASSGTALNQPQHF
few | TRBJ2-1 | TRBD1 | TRBV18 | TGTGCCAGCTCACCCGGGACAGGGTACTACAATGAGCAGTTCTTC | CASSPGTGYYNEQFF
few | TRBJ2-7 | . | TRBV20-1 | TGCAGTGCTAATTCAGGGGGGGGGACAACTTTTAGAAGGGGCTACGAGCAGTACTTC | CSANSGGGTTFRRGYEQYF
many | TRBJ2-5 | . | TRBV20-1 | TGCAGTGCTCCGTTACGCATGGCCATCTTC | CSAPLRMAIF
many | TRBJ2-3 | TRBD2 | TRBV28 | TGTGCCAGCAGTTTGGCTAGCGGGAGTCCAGATACGCAGTATTTT | CASSLASGSPDTQYF
few | TRBJ1-2 | TRBD1 | TRBV20-1 | TGCAGTGCTCCGGACAGGCGAGCTAACTATGGCTACACCTTC | CSAPDRRANYGYTF
. | TRBJ2-7 | . | TRBV28 | TGTGCCAGCGGCTCACAGCCCTACGAGCAGTACTTC | CASGSQPYEQYF
. | TRBJ2-7 | TRBD1 | TRBV7-9 | TGTGCCAGCAGCCCCCCCGGGACAGGGGAACACGAGCAGTACTTC | CASSPPGTGEHEQYF
few | TRBJ2-1 | . | TRBV5-5 | TGTGCCAGCATAGGAGGGGGCAGGGGGAATGAGCAGTTCTTC | CASIGGGRGNEQFF
few | TRBJ2-3 | TRBD2 | TRBV6-5 | TGTGCCAGCAGCCAAAGGACTAGCGGTAGACACACAGATACGCAGTATTTT | CASSQRTSGRHTDTQYF
. | TRBJ2-7 | . | TRBV10-1 | TGCGCCAGCAGTGAGTCGATGTGGTTGCGCGAGCAGTACTTC | CASSESMWLREQYF
. | TRBJ2-2 | TRBD1 | TRBV4-1 | TGCGCCAGCAGCCAAGATCGACGACAGGGTGGGACCGGGGAGCTGTTTTTT | CASSQDRRQGGTGELFF
few | TRBJ1-1 | TRBD1 | TRBV7-9 | TGTGCCAGCAGCTTATTACCAGGGGGCAAATCTGAAGCTTTCTTT | CASSLLPGGKSEAFF
. | TRBJ1-1 | TRBD1 | TRBV10-2 | TGCGCCAGCAGAGGACAGGGTGTCACTGAAGATTTCTTT | CASRGQGVTEDFF
. | TRBJ1-2 | . | TRBV5-1 | TGCGCCAGCAGCTTGGATTTCGCCTATGGCTACACCTTC | CASSLDFAYGYTF
. | TRBJ2-1 | TRBD2 | TRBV12-3/TRBV12-4 | TGTGCCAGCAGCCTTCGACGGGGGGGAAATGAGCAGTTCTTC | CASSLRRGGNEQFF
. | TRBJ2-1 | . | TRBV7-2 | TGTGCCAGCAGCCCACAGGTCTACAATGAGCAGTTCTTC | CASSPQVYNEQFF
. | TRBJ1-5 | TRBD1 | TRBV6-1 | TGTGCCAGCCGGGACAGGAATAATCAGCCCCAGCATTTT | CASRDRNNQPQHF
. | TRBJ2-7 | TRBD2 | TRBV20-1 | TGCAGTGCCGCAAACCCAAGGACTAGCGGGAGGGTCTTCGAGCAGTACTTC | CSAANPRTSGRVFEQYF
many | TRBJ1-2 | . | TRBV20-1 | TGCAGTGCATCGACGAACTATGGCTACACCTTC | CSASTNYGYTF
. | TRBJ2-1 | . | TRBV6-1 | TGTGCCAGCAGTGAAGCGGTCGGCCTAGGGGGGAGTGAGCAGTTCTTC | CASSEAVGLGGSEQFF
few | TRBJ2-7 | . | TRBV20-1 | TGCAGTGCAGTTGACAGTCTGTCCTACGAGCAGTACTTC | CSAVDSLSYEQYF
. | TRBJ1-1 | . | TRBV11-2 | TGTGCCAGCAGCTTAGGGTTCGGCGGAGGGAGCACTGAAGCTTTCTTT | CASSLGFGGGSTEAFF
few | TRBJ2-3 | . | TRBV6-2/TRBV6-3 | TGTGCCAGCAGTGACTACCAATGGGCAGATACGCAGTATTTT | CASSDYQWADTQYF
. | TRBJ2-7 | . | TRBV2 | TGTGCCAGCACCCCCACGGTGGTGGTGGGCGAGCAGTACTTC | CASTPTVVVGEQYF
many | TRBJ2-5 | . | TRBV7-8 | TGTGCCAGCAGCTTTTCGGAGGTCCAGACCCAGTACTTC | CASSFSEVQTQYF
few | TRBJ1-1 | TRBD1 | TRBV5-1 | TGCGCCAGCAGCGCCCAGGGGGCCAGTACTGAAGCTTTCTTT | CASSAQGASTEAFF
. | TRBJ1-6 | . | TRBV30 | TGTGCCTCAAACTTCAAAACCTGGACAGAAGGAAGGAGCTCCTATAATTCACCCCTCCACTTT | CASNFKTWTEGRSSYNSPLHF
many | TRBJ2-3 | TRBD1 | TRBV29-1 | TGCAGCGTCGAATGGGACAGGCGAGGTACGCAGTATTTT | CSVEWDRRGTQYF
. | TRBJ2-5 | . | TRBV3-1 | TGTGCCAGCAGCCAAGTGGTCGGGAAGCAAGAGACCCAGTACTTC | CASSQVVGKQETQYF
many | TRBJ1-2 | TRBD1 | TRBV6-5 | TGTGCCAGCAGTTTCCCGGGACAGGGGGCAGCTGGCTACACCTTC | CASSFPGQGAAGYTF
many | TRBJ2-3 | TRBD2 | TRBV27 | TGTGCCAGCAGTTCCCTAGCGGGAGTTGGCACAGATACGCAGTATTTT | CASSSLAGVGTDTQYF
. | TRBJ1-1 | . | TRBV16 | TGTGCCAGCAGCCCCTCCTTAGGAGGGCGTAACACTGAAGCTTTCTTT | CASSPSLGGRNTEAFF
. | TRBJ1-1 | . | TRBV27 | TGTGCCAGCAGTTTCGGGCGGGGGCGCCGGAACACTGAAGCTTTCTTT | CASSFGRGRRNTEAFF
many | TRBJ2-7 | . | TRBV18 | TGTGCCAGCTCACCAGGCACAGTCGGATACGAGCAGTACTTC | CASSPGTVGYEQYF
few | TRBJ1-1 | . | TRBV6-2/TRBV6-3 | TGTGCCAGCAGTTACCTGCAAATAACTAGCCAGGGAGGCACTGAAGCTTTCTTT | CASSYLQITSQGGTEAFF
few | TRBJ2-1 | TRBD2 | TRBV27 | TGTGCCAGCAATCCCGGACTAGCGGGAGGGCCTGTGTCCTACAATGAGCAGTTCTTC | CASNPGLAGGPVSYNEQFF
. | TRBJ1-6 | . | TRBV7-3 | TGTGCCAGCAGCTTAGCCGTAGGCGATTCACCCCTCCACTTT | CASSLAVGDSPLHF
. | TRBJ2-7 | . | TRBV21-1 | TGTGCCAGCAGCAAAGTCCCCAAGTGGGGGTACCATACCTACGAGCAGTACTTC | CASSKVPKWGYHTYEQYF
many | TRBJ2-3 | . | TRBV20-1 | TGCAGTCACTACCGAGCTAGCACAGATACGCAGTATTTT | CSHYRASTDTQYF
. | TRBJ2-6 | . | TRBV27 | TGTGCCAGCAGTTTATCGAGGCAGGGAGTTGCCGGGGCCAACGTCCTGACTTTC | CASSLSRQGVAGANVLTF
. | TRBJ2-7 | . | TRBV7-9 | TGTGCCAGCAGCTTAAGCCAACTCCGCGAGCAGTACTTC | CASSLSQLREQYF
. | TRBJ2-1 | . | TRBV3-1 | TGTGCCAGCAGCCGGCAGTTTCACTCCTACAATGAGCAGTTCTTC | CASSRQFHSYNEQFF
few | TRBJ2-2 | . | TRBV7-8 | TGTGCCAGCAGCTTAAATGGAGGAGCGGACACCGGGGAGCTGTTTTTT | CASSLNGGADTGELFF
many | TRBJ2-5 | TRBD2 | TRBV20-1 | TGCAGTGCTGGCGGGGACTATGGGAGGGAGGAGACCCAGTACTTC | CSAGGDYGREETQYF
. | TRBJ2-5 | TRBD2 | TRBV20-1 | TGCAGTGCTCCGCGGGAGTTGGGTGAGACCCAGTACTTC | CSAPRELGETQYF
. | TRBJ2-1 | . | TRBV7-3 | TGTGCCAGCAGCTCGCGACTCCCCCGGGATGAGCAGTTCTTC | CASSSRLPRDEQFF
once | TRBJ2-1 | TRBD2 | TRBV9 | TGTGCCAGCAGCAGGGTAGCGGGATACAATGAGCAGTTCTTC | CASSRVAGYNEQFF
few | TRBJ1-2 | . | TRBV28 | TGTGCCAGCAGACCCCCGACAGCAGACTATGGCTACACCTTC | CASRPPTADYGYTF
few | TRBJ2-5 | . | TRBV12-3/TRBV12-4 | TGTGCCAGCAGCCGAAGAGCTAGGGGTCAAGAGACCCAGTACTTC | CASSRRARGQETQYF
. | TRBJ2-3 | TRBD1 | TRBV4-2 | TGTGCCAGCAGCCAAGGGGACAGGGGTGCAGATACGCAGTATTTT | CASSQGDRGADTQYF
many | TRBJ2-7 | . | TRBV12-3/TRBV12-4 | TGTGCCAGCAGTTTAGAGGCCAGGCCCTACGAGCAGTACTTC | CASSLEARPYEQYF
few | TRBJ2-2 | TRBD2 | TRBV11-2 | TGTGCCAGCAGCTTGAGGCGGGAGAAGGCCGGGGAGCTGTTTTTT | CASSLRREKAGELFF
many | TRBJ2-5 | . | TRBV7-2 | TGTGCCAGCAGCTCCCCCCCAGAGACCCAGTACTTC | CASSSPPETQYF